Listed below are T cell receptor beta chains from one sample, sequenced in a study of CD8 T cells in ankylosing spondylitis. TCRdb processed the 5' RACE reads anew with MiXCR; each CDR3 protein has one entry. The table records roughly 700,000 distinct CDR3 sequences, roughly 20% of them present only once. Sequenced material: blood, either unsorted or a sorted T cell fraction (not recorded which). The receptors come from a male donor with ankylosing spondylitis. Each CDR3 is given with its conserved first and last residue. Fields, in order: clone size, CDR3 length, J gene, D gene, V gene, CDR3 DNA, CDR3 protein. The D gene is left open where the match is weak. Expanded clones are given a class, and other clones once, few, many or no size at all.

abundance: few
len: 12
j_gene: TRBJ2-5
d_gene: -
v_gene: TRBV30
CDR3nt: TGTGCCTGGAGTGGAGTAGTGGAGACCCAGTACTTC
CDR3aa: CAWSGVVETQYF

abundance: few
len: 15
j_gene: TRBJ1-1
d_gene: -
v_gene: TRBV6-1
CDR3nt: TGTGCCAGCAGCGCCGCCGGGACGGGGAACACTGAAGCTTTCTTT
CDR3aa: CASSAAGTGNTEAFF

abundance: -
len: 15
j_gene: TRBJ1-6
d_gene: -
v_gene: TRBV4-3
CDR3nt: TGCGCCAGCAGCCAAGGGACAGACAATAATTCACCCCTCCACTTT
CDR3aa: CASSQGTDNNSPLHF

abundance: few
len: 15
j_gene: TRBJ2-1
d_gene: TRBD1
v_gene: TRBV29-1
CDR3nt: TGCAGCGTTGACGGACAGGGGATTATCCACAATGAGCAGTTCTTC
CDR3aa: CSVDGQGIIHNEQFF

abundance: -
len: 16
j_gene: TRBJ1-1
d_gene: TRBD1
v_gene: TRBV11-2
CDR3nt: TGTGCCAGCAGCTTAGACAACAGGGGGTGGAACACTGAAGCTTTCTTT
CDR3aa: CASSLDNRGWNTEAFF

abundance: few
len: 14
j_gene: TRBJ2-7
d_gene: -
v_gene: TRBV3-1
CDR3nt: TGTGCCAGCAGTAGGGCAGGGGGGGCCTACGAGCAGTACTTC
CDR3aa: CASSRAGGAYEQYF

abundance: -
len: 17
j_gene: TRBJ1-1
d_gene: TRBD1
v_gene: TRBV10-3
CDR3nt: TGTGCCATCAGTGATCTTCGGGACAGGAGCGGAGAGGGTGAAGCTTTCTTT
CDR3aa: CAISDLRDRSGEGEAFF

abundance: -
len: 13
j_gene: TRBJ2-3
d_gene: -
v_gene: TRBV29-1
CDR3nt: TGCAGCGTTGATGCCAGCGGCCCAGTCAGGCAGTATTTT
CDR3aa: CSVDASGPVRQYF

abundance: few
len: 14
j_gene: TRBJ1-1
d_gene: -
v_gene: TRBV6-1
CDR3nt: TGTGCCAGCACCAGGACGGCCATGAACACTGAAGCTTTCTTT
CDR3aa: CASTRTAMNTEAFF

abundance: few
len: 16
j_gene: TRBJ2-1
d_gene: TRBD2
v_gene: TRBV29-1
CDR3nt: TGCAGCGTTGAAACTAGCGGGAAGGGTTCCTACAATGAGCAGTTCTTC
CDR3aa: CSVETSGKGSYNEQFF

abundance: -
len: 14
j_gene: TRBJ2-5
d_gene: TRBD1
v_gene: TRBV12-3/TRBV12-4
CDR3nt: TGTGCCAGCAGTTTAGGGGACAGTGGGGAGACCCAGTACTTC
CDR3aa: CASSLGDSGETQYF

abundance: -
len: 15
j_gene: TRBJ1-4
d_gene: TRBD1
v_gene: TRBV15
CDR3nt: TGTGCCACCAGCAGAGATTCAGGGGGCTATGAAAAACTGTTTTTT
CDR3aa: CATSRDSGGYEKLFF

abundance: many
len: 14
j_gene: TRBJ2-1
d_gene: TRBD2
v_gene: TRBV29-1
CDR3nt: TGCAGCGTGAGGGGGGGACTAGGAGACAATGAGCAGTTCTTC
CDR3aa: CSVRGGLGDNEQFF

abundance: few
len: 14
j_gene: TRBJ1-1
d_gene: -
v_gene: TRBV6-2/TRBV6-3
CDR3nt: TGTGCCAGCAGTTACCCAGGGATGGACACTGAAGCTTTCTTT
CDR3aa: CASSYPGMDTEAFF

abundance: -
len: 16
j_gene: TRBJ2-3
d_gene: TRBD1
v_gene: TRBV6-1
CDR3nt: TGTGCCAGCAGTCCCTCAGGGGGAAACGACTTAGATACGCAGTATTTT
CDR3aa: CASSPSGGNDLDTQYF

abundance: many
len: 12
j_gene: TRBJ2-3
d_gene: -
v_gene: TRBV12-3/TRBV12-4
CDR3nt: TGTGCCAGCAGCGGGGTGTCCGGTCCGCAGTATTTT
CDR3aa: CASSGVSGPQYF

abundance: few
len: 15
j_gene: TRBJ2-1
d_gene: TRBD2
v_gene: TRBV12-3/TRBV12-4
CDR3nt: TGTGCCAGCAGTACGACTAGCGGGGGTTACAATGAGCAGTTCTTC
CDR3aa: CASSTTSGGYNEQFF

abundance: few
len: 14
j_gene: TRBJ1-5
d_gene: -
v_gene: TRBV7-3
CDR3nt: TGTGCCAGCAGCTCGGCCGGGCAGGGACTGCCCCAGCATTTT
CDR3aa: CASSSAGQGLPQHF

abundance: -
len: 16
j_gene: TRBJ2-1
d_gene: TRBD2
v_gene: TRBV15
CDR3nt: TGTGCCACCTGGGTTAAACGGGAGGGAAATGGTGGTGAGCAGTTCTTC
CDR3aa: CATWVKREGNGGEQFF

abundance: few
len: 18
j_gene: TRBJ2-1
d_gene: TRBD2
v_gene: TRBV6-2/TRBV6-3
CDR3nt: TGTGCCAGCAGCTACGGGCGTCTAGCGGGAGGGCCCCACAATGAGCAGTTCTTC
CDR3aa: CASSYGRLAGGPHNEQFF

abundance: -
len: 14
j_gene: TRBJ2-1
d_gene: TRBD2
v_gene: TRBV6-1
CDR3nt: TGTGCCAGCAGCGGCGGGGGGGATTACAATGAGCAGTTCTTC
CDR3aa: CASSGGGDYNEQFF

abundance: -
len: 15
j_gene: TRBJ2-3
d_gene: -
v_gene: TRBV10-3
CDR3nt: TGTGCCATCAGTGAGTCTGAGAGGAACACAGATACGCAGTATTTT
CDR3aa: CAISESERNTDTQYF

abundance: -
len: 13
j_gene: TRBJ1-2
d_gene: -
v_gene: TRBV9
CDR3nt: TGTGCCAGCAGCGTAACCACCGGCTATGGCTACACCTTC
CDR3aa: CASSVTTGYGYTF

abundance: -
len: 14
j_gene: TRBJ2-7
d_gene: -
v_gene: TRBV14
CDR3nt: TGTGCCAGCAGCCGTGAGGGTCTCTTCGGCGAGCAGTACTTC
CDR3aa: CASSREGLFGEQYF

abundance: few
len: 12
j_gene: TRBJ1-2
d_gene: -
v_gene: TRBV3-1
CDR3nt: TGTGCCAGCAGCCAAGTTGGCTATGGCTACACCTTC
CDR3aa: CASSQVGYGYTF

abundance: -
len: 15
j_gene: TRBJ1-5
d_gene: -
v_gene: TRBV6-5
CDR3nt: TGTGCCAGCAGTTGGACAGACAATAGCAATCAGCCCCAGCATTTT
CDR3aa: CASSWTDNSNQPQHF

abundance: few
len: 12
j_gene: TRBJ1-1
d_gene: -
v_gene: TRBV30
CDR3nt: TGTGCCTGGAGGCCCCTAGGCACTGAAGCTTTCTTT
CDR3aa: CAWRPLGTEAFF

abundance: -
len: 14
j_gene: TRBJ1-6
d_gene: -
v_gene: TRBV3-1
CDR3nt: TGTGCCAGCCGGGACGGGGTATATAATTCACCCCTCCACTTT
CDR3aa: CASRDGVYNSPLHF

abundance: -
len: 14
j_gene: TRBJ2-7
d_gene: -
v_gene: TRBV7-9
CDR3nt: TGTGCCAGCAGCTCCTTCGACATTCCCTACGAGCAGTACTTC
CDR3aa: CASSSFDIPYEQYF

abundance: -
len: 13
j_gene: TRBJ2-2
d_gene: -
v_gene: TRBV6-4
CDR3nt: TGTGCCAGCAGTTCCGGAGACACCGGGGAGCTGTTTTTT
CDR3aa: CASSSGDTGELFF

abundance: few
len: 14
j_gene: TRBJ2-7
d_gene: -
v_gene: TRBV12-3/TRBV12-4
CDR3nt: TGTGCCAGCAGTTTACCAGGGTCCTTCTACGAGCAGTACTTC
CDR3aa: CASSLPGSFYEQYF

abundance: -
len: 14
j_gene: TRBJ2-7
d_gene: -
v_gene: TRBV7-9
CDR3nt: TGTGCCAGCAGCTGGGGGGGCTTAGCGGACGAGCAGTACTTC
CDR3aa: CASSWGGLADEQYF

abundance: -
len: 15
j_gene: TRBJ1-1
d_gene: -
v_gene: TRBV3-1
CDR3nt: TGTGCCAGCAGGGCGAGGGACACACTAAACACTGAAGCTTTCTTT
CDR3aa: CASRARDTLNTEAFF

abundance: few
len: 14
j_gene: TRBJ2-1
d_gene: -
v_gene: TRBV5-1
CDR3nt: TGCGCCAGCACCCAAGGGGGGAAGCCAAGTGAGCAGTTCTTC
CDR3aa: CASTQGGKPSEQFF

abundance: few
len: 17
j_gene: TRBJ1-1
d_gene: -
v_gene: TRBV6-1
CDR3nt: TGTGCCAGCAGTCGGCGGGATCCGAGACAAATGAACACTGAAGCTTTCTTT
CDR3aa: CASSRRDPRQMNTEAFF

abundance: few
len: 12
j_gene: TRBJ1-2
d_gene: -
v_gene: TRBV12-3/TRBV12-4
CDR3nt: TGTGCCAGCAGTACCGGGACACTTGGCTACACCTTC
CDR3aa: CASSTGTLGYTF

abundance: few
len: 13
j_gene: TRBJ2-1
d_gene: -
v_gene: TRBV5-8
CDR3nt: TGTGCCAGCAGCTTCTCACTACTCGGTGAGCAGTTCTTC
CDR3aa: CASSFSLLGEQFF

abundance: many
len: 15
j_gene: TRBJ2-1
d_gene: TRBD2
v_gene: TRBV4-1
CDR3nt: TGCGCCAGCAGCCCCAGCGGGGTAGGGTACAATGAGCAGTTCTTC
CDR3aa: CASSPSGVGYNEQFF

abundance: -
len: 14
j_gene: TRBJ1-3
d_gene: -
v_gene: TRBV29-1
CDR3nt: TGCAGCGTTGTTAGCAGAGGCTCTGGAAACACCATATATTTT
CDR3aa: CSVVSRGSGNTIYF

abundance: -
len: 15
j_gene: TRBJ2-2
d_gene: TRBD2
v_gene: TRBV20-1
CDR3nt: TGCAGTGCCCCGATTAGCGGGAGAAGTACCGGGGAGCTGTTTTTT
CDR3aa: CSAPISGRSTGELFF

abundance: few
len: 13
j_gene: TRBJ1-1
d_gene: -
v_gene: TRBV4-3
CDR3nt: TGCGCCAGCAGCCAAGATGAGACAGAAGAAGCTTTCTTT
CDR3aa: CASSQDETEEAFF

abundance: -
len: 16
j_gene: TRBJ2-3
d_gene: -
v_gene: TRBV7-2
CDR3nt: TGTGCCAGCAGCCCGATTCTTACAATTGGCACAGATACGCAGTATTTT
CDR3aa: CASSPILTIGTDTQYF

abundance: -
len: 14
j_gene: TRBJ2-3
d_gene: TRBD1
v_gene: TRBV12-3/TRBV12-4
CDR3nt: TGTGCCAGCAGTTGGGACAGGACCACAGATACGCAGTATTTT
CDR3aa: CASSWDRTTDTQYF

abundance: many
len: 14
j_gene: TRBJ1-2
d_gene: -
v_gene: TRBV5-5
CDR3nt: TGTGCCAGCAGCCAGGTCGGGGGTGACTATGGCTACACCTTC
CDR3aa: CASSQVGGDYGYTF

abundance: few
len: 16
j_gene: TRBJ2-7
d_gene: -
v_gene: TRBV4-2
CDR3nt: TGTGCCAGCAGCCAAGATAGCCCGGGAGACCCCTACGAGCAGTACTTC
CDR3aa: CASSQDSPGDPYEQYF

abundance: many
len: 15
j_gene: TRBJ2-2
d_gene: -
v_gene: TRBV20-1
CDR3nt: TGCAGTGCTAGAGATGCACTACGGGCCCGGGGGGAGCTGTTTTTT
CDR3aa: CSARDALRARGELFF

abundance: -
len: 13
j_gene: TRBJ1-5
d_gene: -
v_gene: TRBV6-2/TRBV6-3
CDR3nt: TGTGCCGGCAGAACAGGGAACAATCAGCCCCAGCATTTT
CDR3aa: CAGRTGNNQPQHF

abundance: few
len: 16
j_gene: TRBJ2-1
d_gene: TRBD2
v_gene: TRBV7-2
CDR3nt: TGTGCCAGCAGCGTCTCGACTAGCGGGAACTACAATGAGCAGTTCTTC
CDR3aa: CASSVSTSGNYNEQFF

abundance: -
len: 14
j_gene: TRBJ2-5
d_gene: TRBD1
v_gene: TRBV7-2
CDR3nt: TGTGCCAGCAGCTGGGACAGGGCCGAAGAGACCCAGTACTTC
CDR3aa: CASSWDRAEETQYF

abundance: -
len: 14
j_gene: TRBJ2-7
d_gene: -
v_gene: TRBV5-1
CDR3nt: TGCGCCAGCAGCTTGGTTGTTTCGACCTACGAGCAGTACTTC
CDR3aa: CASSLVVSTYEQYF

abundance: -
len: 18
j_gene: TRBJ2-7
d_gene: -
v_gene: TRBV5-1
CDR3nt: TGCGCCAGCAGCTCCCCTCGGGCGGGGGCGGCCATAGGGTACGAGCAGTACTTC
CDR3aa: CASSSPRAGAAIGYEQYF

abundance: few
len: 15
j_gene: TRBJ1-6
d_gene: -
v_gene: TRBV6-5
CDR3nt: TGTGCCAGCAGTTATTCCCTGGACGGTGATTCACCCCTCCACTTT
CDR3aa: CASSYSLDGDSPLHF

abundance: few
len: 14
j_gene: TRBJ1-2
d_gene: -
v_gene: TRBV13
CDR3nt: TGTGCCAGCAGCTCGGAACCGGGAGTAGATGCTACAACCTTC
CDR3aa: CASSSEPGVDATTF

abundance: few
len: 14
j_gene: TRBJ2-7
d_gene: -
v_gene: TRBV6-5
CDR3nt: TGTGCCAGCAGTTACTTGGCCAGCCCCTACGAGCAGTACTTC
CDR3aa: CASSYLASPYEQYF

abundance: -
len: 13
j_gene: TRBJ2-7
d_gene: TRBD2
v_gene: TRBV29-1
CDR3nt: TGCAGCGCCTCTGGGGGGGGGACCTACGAGCAGTACTTC
CDR3aa: CSASGGGTYEQYF